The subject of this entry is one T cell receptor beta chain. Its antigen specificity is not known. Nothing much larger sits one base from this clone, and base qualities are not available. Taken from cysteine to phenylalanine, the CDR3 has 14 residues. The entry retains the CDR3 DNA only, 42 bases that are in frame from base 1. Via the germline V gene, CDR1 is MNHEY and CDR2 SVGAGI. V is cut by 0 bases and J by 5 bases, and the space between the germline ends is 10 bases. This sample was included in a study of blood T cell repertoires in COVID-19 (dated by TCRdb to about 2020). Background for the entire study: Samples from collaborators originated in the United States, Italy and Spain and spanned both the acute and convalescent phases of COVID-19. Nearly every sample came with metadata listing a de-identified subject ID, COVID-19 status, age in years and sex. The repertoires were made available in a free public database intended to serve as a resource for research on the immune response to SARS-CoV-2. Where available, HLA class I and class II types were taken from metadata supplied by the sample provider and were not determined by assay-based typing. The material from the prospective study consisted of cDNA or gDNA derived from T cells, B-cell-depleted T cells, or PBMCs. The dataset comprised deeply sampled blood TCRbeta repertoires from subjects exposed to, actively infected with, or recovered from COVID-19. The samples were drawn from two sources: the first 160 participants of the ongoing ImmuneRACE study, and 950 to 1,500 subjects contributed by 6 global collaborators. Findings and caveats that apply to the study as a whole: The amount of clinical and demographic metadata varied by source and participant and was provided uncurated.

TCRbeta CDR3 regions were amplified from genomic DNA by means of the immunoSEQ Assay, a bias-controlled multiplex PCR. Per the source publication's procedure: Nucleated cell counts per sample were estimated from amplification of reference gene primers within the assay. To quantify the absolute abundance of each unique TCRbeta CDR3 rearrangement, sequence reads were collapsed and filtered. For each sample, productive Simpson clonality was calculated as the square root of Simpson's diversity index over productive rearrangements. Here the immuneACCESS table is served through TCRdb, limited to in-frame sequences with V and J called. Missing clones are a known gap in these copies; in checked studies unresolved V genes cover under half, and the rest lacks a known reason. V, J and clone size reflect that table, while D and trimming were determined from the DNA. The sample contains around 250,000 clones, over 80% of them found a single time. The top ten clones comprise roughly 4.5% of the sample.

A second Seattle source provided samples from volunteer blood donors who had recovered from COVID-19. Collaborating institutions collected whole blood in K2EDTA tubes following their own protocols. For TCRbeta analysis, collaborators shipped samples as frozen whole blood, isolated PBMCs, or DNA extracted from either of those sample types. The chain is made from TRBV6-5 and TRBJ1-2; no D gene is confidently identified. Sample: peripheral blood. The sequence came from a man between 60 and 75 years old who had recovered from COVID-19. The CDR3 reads CASSYSRTAYGYTF. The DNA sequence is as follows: TGTGCCAGCAGTTACTCCCGGACTGCTTATGGCTACACCTTC.